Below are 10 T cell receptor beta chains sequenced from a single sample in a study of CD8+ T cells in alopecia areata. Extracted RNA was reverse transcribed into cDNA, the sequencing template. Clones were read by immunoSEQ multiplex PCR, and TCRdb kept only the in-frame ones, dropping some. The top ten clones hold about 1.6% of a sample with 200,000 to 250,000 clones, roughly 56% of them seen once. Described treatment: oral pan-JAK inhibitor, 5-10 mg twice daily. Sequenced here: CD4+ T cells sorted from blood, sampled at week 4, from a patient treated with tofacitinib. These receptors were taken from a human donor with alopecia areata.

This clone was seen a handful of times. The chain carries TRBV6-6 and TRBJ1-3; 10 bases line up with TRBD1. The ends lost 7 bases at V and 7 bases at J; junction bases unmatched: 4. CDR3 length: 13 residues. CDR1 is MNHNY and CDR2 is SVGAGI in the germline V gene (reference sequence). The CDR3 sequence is CASTRTGGNTIYF. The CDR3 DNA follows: TGTGCCAGCACCCGGACAGGGGGTAACACCATATATTTT.

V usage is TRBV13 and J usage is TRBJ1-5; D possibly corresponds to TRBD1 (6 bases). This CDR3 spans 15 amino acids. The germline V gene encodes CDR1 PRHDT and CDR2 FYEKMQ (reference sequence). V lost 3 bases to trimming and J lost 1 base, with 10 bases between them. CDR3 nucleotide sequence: TGTGCCAGCAGCTTCGGCGGGACAAGCAATCAGCCCCAGCATTTT. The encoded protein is CASSFGGTSNQPQHF.

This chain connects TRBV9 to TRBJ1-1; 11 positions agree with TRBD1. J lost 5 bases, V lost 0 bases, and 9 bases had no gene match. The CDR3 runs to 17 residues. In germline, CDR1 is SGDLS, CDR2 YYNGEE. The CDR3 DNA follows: TGTGCCAGCAGCGTAGATCCGGGACAGGGGGTGGAAACTGAAGCTTTCTTT. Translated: CASSVDPGQGVETEAFF.

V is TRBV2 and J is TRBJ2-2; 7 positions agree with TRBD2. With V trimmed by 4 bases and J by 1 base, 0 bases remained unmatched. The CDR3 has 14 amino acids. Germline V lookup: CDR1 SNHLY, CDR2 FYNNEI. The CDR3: CASSAGGNTGELFF. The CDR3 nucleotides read TGTGCCAGCAGTGCGGGGGGGAACACCGGGGAGCTGTTTTTT. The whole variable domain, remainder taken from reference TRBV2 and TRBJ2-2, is EPEVTQTPSHQVTQMGQEVILRCVPISNHLYFYWYRQILGQKVEFLVSFYNNEISEKSEIFDDQFSVERPDGSNFTLKIRSTKLEDSAMYFCASSAGGNTGELFFGEGSRLTVL.

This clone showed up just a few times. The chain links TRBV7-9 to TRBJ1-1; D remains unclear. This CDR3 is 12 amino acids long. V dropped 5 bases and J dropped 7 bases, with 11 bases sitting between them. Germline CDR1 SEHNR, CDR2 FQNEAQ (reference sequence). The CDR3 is CASSRDGSEAFF. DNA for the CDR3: TGTGCCAGCAGCCGAGACGGGAGTGAAGCTTTCTTT.

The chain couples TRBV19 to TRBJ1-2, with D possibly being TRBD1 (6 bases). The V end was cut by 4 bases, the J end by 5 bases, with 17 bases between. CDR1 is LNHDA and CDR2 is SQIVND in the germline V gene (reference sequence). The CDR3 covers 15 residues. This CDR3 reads CASSTPGEGEYGYTF. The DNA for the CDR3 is TGTGCCAGTAGTACCCCCGGTGAGGGGGAGTATGGCTACACCTTC.

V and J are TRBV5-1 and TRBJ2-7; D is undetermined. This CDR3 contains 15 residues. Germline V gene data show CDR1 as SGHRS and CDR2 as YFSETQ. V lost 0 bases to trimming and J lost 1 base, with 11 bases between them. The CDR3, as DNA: TGCGCCAGCAGCTTGGAGGTTAACTTTTCCTACGAGCAGTACTTC. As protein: CASSLEVNFSYEQYF.

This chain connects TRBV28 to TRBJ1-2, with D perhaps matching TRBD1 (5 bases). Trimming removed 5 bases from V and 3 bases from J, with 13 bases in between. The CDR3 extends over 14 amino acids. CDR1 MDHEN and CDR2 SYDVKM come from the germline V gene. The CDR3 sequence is CASSPRWDHYGYTF. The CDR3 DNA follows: TGTGCCAGCAGTCCCCGTTGGGACCACTATGGCTACACCTTC.

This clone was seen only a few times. The CDR3 loop reads CASSPQDRARNEQFF. CDR3 DNA: TGCGCCAGCAGCCCCCAGGACAGGGCGAGGAATGAGCAGTTCTTC. The J gene is TRBJ2-1, the V gene TRBV4-3; 8 nucleotides line up with TRBD1. CDR3 length equals 15 residues. CDR1 and CDR2 from the germline V gene are LGHNA and YSLEER. Trimming at V came to 4 bases and at J to 7 bases, leaving 9 bases not matched to a gene.

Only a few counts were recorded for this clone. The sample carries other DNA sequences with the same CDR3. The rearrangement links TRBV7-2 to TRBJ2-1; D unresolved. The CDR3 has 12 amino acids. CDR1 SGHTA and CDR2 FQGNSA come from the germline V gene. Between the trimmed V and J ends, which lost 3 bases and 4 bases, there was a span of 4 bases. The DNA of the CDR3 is TGTGCCAGCAGCTTCAATTACAATGAGCAGTTCTTC. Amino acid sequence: CASSFNYNEQFF.